The 4 T cell receptor beta chains in this list originate from one sample, sequenced in a study of PD-L1 blockade in urothelial cancer (dated by TCRdb to about 2017). The time point label, read with the paper, signifies: pretreatment tumor sample. To prepare the library, the immunoSEQ multiplex PCR assay was applied. TCRdb carries this immuneACCESS record with in-frame sequences only. Its versions omit some clonotypes, under half of them owing to an unresolved V gene in the studies checked, with the rest unexplained. This sample lists roughly 1,800 clones; approximately 37% were detected once. The ten largest clones represent approximately 10% of the sample. Sample: tumor tissue, taken before atezolizumab (anti-PD-L1) treatment. The source of these receptors is a middle-aged man with urothelial cancer.

There are a few counts of this clone. This sequence joins TRBV9 and TRBJ1-5; perhaps TRBD1 as D (5 bases). Germline CDR1 reads SGDLS; CDR2 reads YYNGEE. The CDR3 is 12 residues long. Trimming took 5 bases from V and 7 from J, leaving 10 bases between them. In nucleotides, the CDR3 is TGTGCCAGCAGTCCGGGGGTGCAGCCCCAGCATTTT. Its protein product is CASSPGVQPQHF.

The chain recombines TRBV19 with TRBJ1-1; D call uncertain. The germline V gene encodes CDR1 LNHDA and CDR2 SQIVND (reference sequence). The length of the CDR3 is 14 residues. Between the trimmed V and J ends, which lost 3 bases and 8 bases, there was a span of 16 bases. The CDR3 DNA reads TGTGCCAGTAGTATTAGCGGGATCAGGTACGAAGCTTTCTTT. Amino acids: CASSISGIRYEAFF.

CDR3 amino acids: CASSYRGTGGYEQYF. As DNA, the CDR3 is TGTGCCAGCAGCTACCGCGGGACAGGGGGGTACGAGCAGTACTTC. The chain carries TRBV9 and TRBJ2-7, with 11 bases matching TRBD1. The CDR3 extends over 15 amino acids. Germline V gene lookup returns CDR1 SGDLS and CDR2 YYNGEE. The junction had 7 bases not matched to a gene; V was cut back by 4 bases and J by 4 bases.

The V gene is TRBV18, the J gene TRBJ2-2, with a tentative D call TRBD1 (6 bases). Germline values: CDR1 KGHSH, CDR2 LQKENI. V lost 3 bases and J 1 base, leaving 15 bases between the germline ends. CDR3 length equals 17 residues. The CDR3 nucleotides read TGTGCCAGCTCACCGCGGCAGACGGGACAGAACACCGGGGAGCTGTTTTTT. Translation: CASSPRQTGQNTGELFF.